The rows below give T cell receptor beta chains drawn from one sample of a study of blood T cell repertoires in COVID-19. The table came from immunoSEQ multiplex PCR; TCRdb's copy has only in-frame clones and leaves some out. The sample consists of 100,000 to 150,000 clones, 88% of them appearing once. The sequenced sample was peripheral blood. The receptors originated from a woman between 45 and 60 years old with active or convalescent COVID-19. Each CDR3 is given with its conserved first and last residue. Each record gives: V gene, D gene, J gene, CDR3 DNA, CDR3 protein. A D gene is named only where the DNA matches it firmly.

TRBV5-4,NA,TRBJ2-5,TGTGCCAGCAGCGGGGGCCCGGAGGTGGAGACCCAGTACTTC,CASSGGPEVETQYF
TRBV18,TRBD1,TRBJ1-1,TGTGCCAGCTCACTGGGACAGGGGACGACTGAAGCTTTCTTT,CASSLGQGTTEAFF
TRBV7-3,TRBD2,TRBJ2-1,TGTGCCAGCAGCCCCTTAGCGGGAGGTATCAATGAGCAGTTCTTC,CASSPLAGGINEQFF
TRBV5-3,TRBD2,TRBJ2-7,TGTGCCAGAAGCTTGGCCGGGAGGTCCCTTTTCAAATCCTACGAGCAGTACTTC,CARSLAGRSLFKSYEQYF
TRBV14,NA,TRBJ1-1,TGTGCCAGCAGCCAATATCTGAACACTGAAGCTTTCTTT,CASSQYLNTEAFF
TRBV7-2,TRBD1,TRBJ1-6,TGTGCCAGCAGCTTCGACAGGGCTGGATCCTATAATTCACCCCTCCACTTT,CASSFDRAGSYNSPLHF
TRBV7-2,NA,TRBJ1-1,TGTGCCAGCAGCCGGACAGAAATGAACACTGAAGCTTTCTTT,CASSRTEMNTEAFF
TRBV11-1,TRBD2,TRBJ2-1,TGTGCCAGCAGCTTAGCGGGTCTAGCGGCCGTTTACAATGAGCAGTTCTTC,CASSLAGLAAVYNEQFF
TRBV7-6,TRBD2,TRBJ2-7,TGTGCCAGCAGCCGTTATAGCGGGACCTCCTACGAGCAGTACTTC,CASSRYSGTSYEQYF
TRBV7-8,NA,TRBJ2-7,TGTGCCAGCAGCACCTCTAGCCGCCCTATCCACGAGCAGTACTTC,CASSTSSRPIHEQYF
TRBV11-2,TRBD1,TRBJ1-2,TGTGCCAGCAGCCCACTCGGGACAGACTATGGCTACACCTTC,CASSPLGTDYGYTF
TRBV5-8,NA,TRBJ1-5,TGTGCCAGCAGCTTCTCCACTCATAGCAATCAGCCCCAGCATTTT,CASSFSTHSNQPQHF
TRBV28,TRBD2,TRBJ2-5,TGTGCCAGCAACTTTCGAGGGGCGGGAGGAGCGGAGACCCAGTACTTC,CASNFRGAGGAETQYF
TRBV30,TRBD1,TRBJ1-5,TGTGCCTGGAGTGGGGGACAGGGCGAGGGTCAGCCCCAGCATTTT,CAWSGGQGEGQPQHF
TRBV19,NA,TRBJ1-1,TGTGCCAGTAGTCAGAAGGGGTTGAGAACTGAAGCTTTCTTT,CASSQKGLRTEAFF
TRBV7-9,TRBD2,TRBJ2-1,TGTGCCAGCAGCTTGAACGGGAGGGAAGAAGAGCAGTTCTTC,CASSLNGREEEQFF
TRBV27,NA,TRBJ2-7,TGTGCCAGCAGTTTGGGGCAGTCCTACGAGCAGTACTTC,CASSLGQSYEQYF
TRBV4-1,NA,TRBJ2-3,TGCGCCAGCAGCCAAGATTACACAGTAAGCACAGATACGCAGTATTTT,CASSQDYTVSTDTQYF
TRBV4-3,TRBD1,TRBJ2-5,TGCGCCAGCAGCCGGGACAGGGAAGGGGAGACCCAGTACTTC,CASSRDREGETQYF
TRBV6-5,NA,TRBJ2-5,TGTGCCAGCAGTTCCCTGGGAGAGGGAGAAGAGACCCAGTACTTC,CASSSLGEGEETQYF
TRBV10-3,NA,TRBJ2-7,TGTGCCATCAGTGAGGCTAGCAGGTACGAGCAGTACTTC,CAISEASRYEQYF
TRBV28,NA,TRBJ2-7,TGTGCCAGCAGTTTAGGCTTTTCCGCCTCCTACGAGCAGTACTTC,CASSLGFSASYEQYF
TRBV18,TRBD1,TRBJ1-2,TGTGCCAGCTCGTGGACAGGCTCAAACTATGGCTACACCTTC,CASSWTGSNYGYTF
TRBV19,NA,TRBJ2-6,TGTGCCAGTAGTATTGGAGGGAATGGGGCCAACGTCCTGACTTTC,CASSIGGNGANVLTF
TRBV29-1,TRBD2,TRBJ2-1,TGCAGCGTTGAAGAACTATTACCCCGGGAGGGCCCTCTGGATGAGCAGTTCTTC,CSVEELLPREGPLDEQFF
TRBV7-3,NA,TRBJ2-1,TGTGCCAGCAGCCTAGGTCCCCCAAATGAGCAGTTCTTC,CASSLGPPNEQFF
TRBV7-9,NA,TRBJ1-2,TGTGCCAGCAGACACGTCGCAGGGGTAACCTATGGCTACACCTTC,CASRHVAGVTYGYTF
TRBV6-6,NA,TRBJ1-3,TGTGCCAGCAGTACACGCCGGGAGGGCTCTGGAAACACCATATATTTT,CASSTRREGSGNTIYF
TRBV28,TRBD1,TRBJ2-3,TGTGCCAGCAGTACAGGGGGCACCACAGATACGCAGTATTTT,CASSTGGTTDTQYF
TRBV5-1,TRBD2,TRBJ2-1,TGCGCCAGCAGCTCCACTAGCGGGAGCTCCTACAATGAGCAGTTCTTC,CASSSTSGSSYNEQFF
TRBV5-1,TRBD2,TRBJ2-7,TGCGCCAGCAGCTCCGGGACTAGCTCTCACAGGGCCCTCGAGCAGTACTTC,CASSSGTSSHRALEQYF
TRBV13,TRBD2,TRBJ2-7,TGTGCCAGCAGCTTTCGGGGGCGTGTACTAGCGGGAGACGAGCAGTACTTC,CASSFRGRVLAGDEQYF
TRBV7-8,NA,TRBJ2-7,TGTGCCAGCGGTGAGCCTGGGAGGCGCGAGCAGTACTTC,CASGEPGRREQYF
TRBV28,TRBD2,TRBJ2-1,TGTGCCAGCAGTTGGGGAGGGGAGCTATTTAATGAGCAGTTCTTC,CASSWGGELFNEQFF
TRBV6-2/TRBV6-3,TRBD2,TRBJ2-3,TGTGCCAGCAGCCGTGGCGGGCCGGGACTACACACAGATACGCAGTATTTT,CASSRGGPGLHTDTQYF
TRBV19,NA,TRBJ2-7,TGTGCCAGTAGTGGTAGCGGCGTTTCCTACGAGCAGTACTTC,CASSGSGVSYEQYF
TRBV7-2,TRBD2,TRBJ2-7,TGTGCCAGCAGCTTTGTTGCGGGAGGGGAATACGAGCAGTACTTC,CASSFVAGGEYEQYF
TRBV27,NA,TRBJ1-5,TGTGCCAGCAGTTTATCGTTTGGGGGGTTGCCCCAGCATTTT,CASSLSFGGLPQHF
TRBV2,TRBD2,TRBJ2-1,TGTGCCAGCACTGGCGGGAGCGGGTCCTACAATGAGCAGTTCTTC,CASTGGSGSYNEQFF
TRBV6-4,TRBD2,TRBJ2-1,TGTGCCAGCAGACGGACAGCGGGAGGAAAGTACAATGAGCAGTTCTTC,CASRRTAGGKYNEQFF